A selection of T cell receptor beta chains follows, all from one sample in a study of graft-versus-host responses after intestinal transplantation. Profiling relied on immunoSEQ multiplex PCR, and the TCRdb table lists in-frame clones only, not all of them. The sample lists a few thousand clones; roughly a third were seen once. Source: alloreactive CD4+ T cells from a mixed lymphocyte reaction culture, taken before transplantation. These receptors came from a human patient who was an organ donor for intestinal transplantation. The CDR3 runs from the conserved cysteine through the conserved F or W. The D gene is left open where the match is weak. Only some rows state a clone size, as once, few, many or a class for expanded clones.

TRBV28,NA,NA,TRBJ2-5,TGTGCCAGCAGCGGGGCCGGGGGAGCAGAGACCCAGTACTTC,CASSGAGGAETQYF
TRBV5-1,once,TRBD2,TRBJ2-5,TGCGCCAGCAGCCGGCAAGCGACTAGCGGCGGGGAGACCCAGTACTTC,CASSRQATSGGETQYF
TRBV7-2,NA,NA,TRBJ2-5,TGTGCCAGCAGCTTAGGTTCCAGGGAGACCCAGTACTTC,CASSLGSRETQYF
TRBV6-1,few,NA,TRBJ1-4,TGTGCCACCGGACGGGGGTTACAGTCTAATGAAAAACTGTTTTTT,CATGRGLQSNEKLFF
TRBV27,once,NA,TRBJ2-7,TGTGCCAGCAGTCTTAAGGGGCCCTACGAGCAGTACTTC,CASSLKGPYEQYF
TRBV7-8,few,TRBD2,TRBJ2-5,TGTGCCAGCAGCCTAGCCGTGGTAGCGGGGGGTGGTGGGGAGACCCAGTACTTC,CASSLAVVAGGGGETQYF
TRBV5-4,few,NA,TRBJ1-2,TGTGCCAGCAGCTTGCTCTCTAACTATGGCTACACCTTC,CASSLLSNYGYTF
TRBV6-5,NA,NA,TRBJ1-6,TGTGCCAGCAGTTACTTGGGTGCTTCACCCCTCCACTTT,CASSYLGASPLHF
TRBV5-8,NA,NA,TRBJ2-7,TGTGCCAGCAGCTTGGATCAGTCTTACGGGCGAAACGAGCAGTACTTC,CASSLDQSYGRNEQYF
TRBV5-1,NA,NA,TRBJ2-5,TGCGCCAGCTACTTGTCAGGGGGGGAGACCCAGTACTTC,CASYLSGGETQYF
TRBV4-1,medium-sized,NA,TRBJ2-7,TGCGCCAGCAGCCAAGATTGGGACACAGAAAAATCCTACGAGCAGTACTTC,CASSQDWDTEKSYEQYF
TRBV19,NA,NA,TRBJ2-7,TGTGCCAGTAGTAGGGCAGTCAGCGCCTACGAGCAGTACTTC,CASSRAVSAYEQYF
TRBV7-6,few,NA,TRBJ2-1,TGTGCCAGCAGCTTAGCCCCAGCTGGAGGTTACAATGAGCAGTTCTTC,CASSLAPAGGYNEQFF
TRBV2,NA,NA,TRBJ2-3,TGTGCCAGCAGTGTAACATCGGCTTATACGCAGTATTTT,CASSVTSAYTQYF
TRBV5-6,large,NA,TRBJ2-7,TGTGCCAGCAGCTTCGGCCTTGCCTACGAGCAGTACTTC,CASSFGLAYEQYF
TRBV10-3,few,NA,TRBJ1-2,TGTGCCATCAGTGAGGGACCCAACCCCTCTTACTATGGCTACACCTTC,CAISEGPNPSYYGYTF
TRBV5-4,few,NA,TRBJ1-2,TGTGCCAGCAGCTTTTGGGACGGCTATGGCTACACCTTC,CASSFWDGYGYTF
TRBV7-3,few,NA,TRBJ2-5,TGTGCCAGCAGCTCAATCCCCGGGACCCTACTGTACTTC,CASSSIPGTLLYF
TRBV18,NA,NA,TRBJ2-7,TGTGCCAGCTCAGCTCAAGACAGTTTCTCCTACGAGCAGTACTTC,CASSAQDSFSYEQYF
TRBV4-2,NA,NA,TRBJ1-2,TGTGCCAGCAGCCCCCGGTCGTCAGTGCTCGGGTATGGCTACACCTTC,CASSPRSSVLGYGYTF
TRBV10-3,NA,TRBD1,TRBJ1-1,TGTGCCAGCCTTGACAGGGCAATATTGAACACTGAAGCTTTCTTT,CASLDRAILNTEAFF
TRBV28,medium-sized,TRBD1,TRBJ2-7,TGTGCCAGCAGTATCCCACCGGGACAGGGGGCCTACGAGCAGTACTTC,CASSIPPGQGAYEQYF
TRBV15,few,TRBD1,TRBJ2-2,TGTGCCACCAGTAAGACAGGGGAGTCGGACACCGGGGAGCTGTTTTTT,CATSKTGESDTGELFF
TRBV11-1,NA,NA,TRBJ1-6,TGTGCCAGCAGCCGAGGGCGGGAGCTTAATTCACCCCTCCACTTT,CASSRGRELNSPLHF
TRBV4-2,medium-sized,NA,TRBJ1-1,TGTGCCAGCAGCCAAGACCCCTACCGGAACACTGAAGCTTTCTTT,CASSQDPYRNTEAFF
TRBV7-2,NA,NA,TRBJ1-4,TGTGCCAGCAGCTTTATCGGGGCTGGGAAACTGTTTTTT,CASSFIGAGKLFF
TRBV11-2,NA,NA,TRBJ2-1,TGTGCCAGCAGCTTAGATCTCGGTCCTTTGGGGGAGCAGTTCTTC,CASSLDLGPLGEQFF
TRBV6-1,NA,NA,TRBJ1-2,TGTGCCAGCAGTGAAGCGGCGGGGGCGGTTGGCTACACCTTC,CASSEAAGAVGYTF
TRBV27,few,NA,TRBJ2-3,TGTGCCAGCAGTTTATGGGGGGGCACAGATACGCAGTATTTT,CASSLWGGTDTQYF
TRBV7-2,once,TRBD1,TRBJ1-2,TGTGCCAGCAGCAAAAGACAGGGTATCGGCTACACCTTC,CASSKRQGIGYTF
TRBV10-3,few,NA,TRBJ2-7,TGTGCCATCAGGGGGCCCAGGGGGGGGACCTACGAGCAGTACTTC,CAIRGPRGGTYEQYF
TRBV28,NA,NA,TRBJ1-3,TGTGCCAGCAGTTTATCAGTGGGGGAATGGGCAAGGCCTGGAAACACCATATATTTT,CASSLSVGEWARPGNTIYF
TRBV6-5,few,NA,TRBJ2-7,TGTGCCAGCATCTTATTAGGAACAGGGAACTACGAGCAGTACTTC,CASILLGTGNYEQYF
TRBV4-1,NA,NA,TRBJ2-3,TGCGCCAGCAGCTTTACGTACACAGATACGCAGTATTTT,CASSFTYTDTQYF
TRBV6-5,few,NA,TRBJ1-5,TGTGCCAGCAGTTACTCACAGGGCAATCAGCCCCAGCATTTT,CASSYSQGNQPQHF
TRBV9,NA,TRBD1,TRBJ1-4,TGTGCCAGCAGCGTACAGGGGGAGCCCAACGCAACTAATGAAAAACTGTTTTTT,CASSVQGEPNATNEKLFF
TRBV7-6,NA,TRBD1,TRBJ2-3,TGTGCCAGCAGCCGAGAGGGGGCAGTTCAGTATTTT,CASSREGAVQYF
TRBV6-5,few,TRBD2,TRBJ2-3,TGTGCCAGCAATTATAGGTCTAGCGGGGGGGATACGCAGTATTTT,CASNYRSSGGDTQYF
TRBV5-5,few,NA,TRBJ2-7,TGTGCCAGCAGCTTGGCGGGCATCTACGAGCAGTACTTC,CASSLAGIYEQYF
TRBV5-1,NA,TRBD1,TRBJ1-1,TGCGCCAGCAGCCGGGGACAGGCTAACACTGAAGCTTTCTTT,CASSRGQANTEAFF
TRBV7-2,large,NA,TRBJ1-1,TGTGCCAGCAGCCTCCGGGGCAGGGGAGCTTTCTTT,CASSLRGRGAFF
TRBV6-5,many,NA,TRBJ2-7,TGTGCCAGCAGTTACCGACCCGGGTACGAGCAGTACTTC,CASSYRPGYEQYF
TRBV5-4,NA,NA,TRBJ2-3,TGTGCCAGCAGCAGCGGCCAGACTAGGACAGATACGCAGTATTTT,CASSSGQTRTDTQYF
TRBV5-1,NA,TRBD2,TRBJ2-1,TGCGCCAGCACCTGGGGGACTAGCGGATCTTATGAGCAGTTCTTC,CASTWGTSGSYEQFF
TRBV7-2,large,NA,TRBJ2-5,TGTGCCAGCAGCCCAACCCGGGGAACTAACCAGTACTTC,CASSPTRGTNQYF
TRBV5-8,large,TRBD1,TRBJ1-4,TGTGCCAGCAGCCCGGGGACAGGCCGTAAACTGTTTTTT,CASSPGTGRKLFF
TRBV6-1,medium-sized,TRBD2,TRBJ2-5,TGTGCCAGCAGTGAACTAGCGGGGGGGCCAGAGACCCAGTACTTC,CASSELAGGPETQYF